This T cell receptor beta chain was identified during a study of OX40 agonist ivuxolimab in advanced cancers. Study information: The study treated patients with ivuxolimab, an agonistic anti-OX40 (CD134) antibody. Hepatocellular carcinoma, melanoma, renal cell or head and neck cancer was diagnosed in the dose-escalation patients. Patients were infused with ivuxolimab every 2 weeks at 0.01 to 10 mg/kg.

The method was immunoSEQ multiplex PCR; TCRdb's version includes in-frame clones alone and lacks a portion of them. The repertoire consists of about 79,000 clones, with 80% to 95% occurring once and the leading ten covering more than 5.5%. With V trimmed by 6 bases and J by 12 bases, 7 bases remained unmatched. CDR1 is MNHEY, CDR2 SVGAGI, per germline. This CDR3 is built from 12 residues. The source of this sequence is an adult with an advanced solid tumor such as melanoma, head and neck, liver or kidney cancer. The rearrangement joins TRBV6-5 to TRBJ2-1; 8 bases are shared with TRBD1. The sample was CD4+ or CD8+ T cells sorted from blood, taken in a trial of the OX40 agonist ivuxolimab. CDR3 region: CASSSTTGVQFF. DNA of the CDR3: TGTGCCAGCAGCTCAACGACAGGGGTGCAGTTCTTC.